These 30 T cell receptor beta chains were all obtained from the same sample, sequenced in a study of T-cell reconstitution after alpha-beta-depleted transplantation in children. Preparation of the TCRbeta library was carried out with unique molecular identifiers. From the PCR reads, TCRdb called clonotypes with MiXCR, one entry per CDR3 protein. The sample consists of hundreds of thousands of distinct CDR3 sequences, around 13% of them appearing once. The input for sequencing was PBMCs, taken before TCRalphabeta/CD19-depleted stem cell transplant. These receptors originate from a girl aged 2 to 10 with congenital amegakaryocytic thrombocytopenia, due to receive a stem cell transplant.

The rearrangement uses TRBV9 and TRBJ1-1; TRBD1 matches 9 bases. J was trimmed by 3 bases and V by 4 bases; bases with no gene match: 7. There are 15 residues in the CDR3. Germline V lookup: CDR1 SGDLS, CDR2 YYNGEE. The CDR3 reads CASSKQGAGDTEAFF. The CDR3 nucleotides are TGTGCCAGCAGCAAACAGGGGGCCGGGGACACTGAAGCTTTCTTT. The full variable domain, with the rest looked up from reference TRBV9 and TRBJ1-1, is DSGVTQTPKHLITATGQRVTLRCSPRSGDLSVYWYQQSLDQGLQFLIQYYNGEERAKGNILERFSAQQFPDLHSELNLSSLELGDSALYFCASSKQGAGDTEAFFGQGTRLTVV.

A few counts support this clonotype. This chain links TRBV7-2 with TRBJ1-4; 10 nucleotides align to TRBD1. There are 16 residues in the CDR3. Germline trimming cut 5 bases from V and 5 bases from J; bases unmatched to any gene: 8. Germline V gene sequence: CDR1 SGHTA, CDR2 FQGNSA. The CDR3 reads CASSLHGQGGNEKLFF. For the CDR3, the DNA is TGTGCCAGCAGCCTTCATGGACAGGGGGGGAATGAAAAACTGTTTTTT.

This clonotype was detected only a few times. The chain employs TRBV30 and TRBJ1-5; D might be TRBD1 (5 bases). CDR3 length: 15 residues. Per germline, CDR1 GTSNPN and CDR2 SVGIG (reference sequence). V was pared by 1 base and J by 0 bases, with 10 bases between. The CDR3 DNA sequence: TGTGCCTGGAGTGCGTACAGGCATAGCAATCAGCCCCAGCATTTT. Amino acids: CAWSAYRHSNQPQHF.

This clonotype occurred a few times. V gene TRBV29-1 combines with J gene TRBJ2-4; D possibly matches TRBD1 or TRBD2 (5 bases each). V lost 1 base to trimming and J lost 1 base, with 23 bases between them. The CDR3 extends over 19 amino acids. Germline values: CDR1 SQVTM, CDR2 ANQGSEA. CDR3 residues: CSVEGKGRGPGIAKNIQYF. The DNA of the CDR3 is TGCAGCGTTGAAGGAAAGGGACGAGGGCCAGGGATCGCCAAAAACATTCAGTACTTC. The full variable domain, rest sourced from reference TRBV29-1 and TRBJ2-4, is SAVISQKPSRDICQRGTSLTIQCQVDSQVTMMFWYRQQPGQSLTLIATANQGSEATYESGFVIDKFPISRPNLTFSTLTVSNMSPEDSSIYLCSVEGKGRGPGIAKNIQYFGAGTRLSVL.

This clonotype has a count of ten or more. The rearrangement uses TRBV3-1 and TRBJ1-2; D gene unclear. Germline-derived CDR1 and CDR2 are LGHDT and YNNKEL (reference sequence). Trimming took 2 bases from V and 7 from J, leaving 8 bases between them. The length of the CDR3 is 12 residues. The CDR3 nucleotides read TGTGCCAGCAGCCAATGGGAAAGTGGCTACACCTTC. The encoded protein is CASSQWESGYTF.

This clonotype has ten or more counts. CDR3 in DNA: TGCGCCAGCAGCTTTCACGTCGACGGGAAAGTTGCCAATGAGCAGTTCTTC. Translated: CASSFHVDGKVANEQFF. The J gene is TRBJ2-1, the V gene TRBV5-1; tentative D call: TRBD2 (5 bases). The germline gives CDR1 SGHRS, CDR2 YFSETQ. The CDR3 is made up of 17 amino acids. Trimming removed 2 bases from V and 6 bases from J, with 21 bases in between.

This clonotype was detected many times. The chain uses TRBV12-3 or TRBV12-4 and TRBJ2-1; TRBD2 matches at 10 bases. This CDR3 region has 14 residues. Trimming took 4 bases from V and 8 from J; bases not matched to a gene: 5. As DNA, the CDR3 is TGTGCCAGCAGTTCCCTAGCGGGGGAGGATGAGCAGTTCTTC. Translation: CASSSLAGEDEQFF.

DNA for the CDR3: TGTGCCAGCCAAAAATGGAGTATGATCACCGATGGCTACACCTTC. Encoded protein: CASQKWSMITDGYTF. This chain uses TRBV7-9 with TRBJ1-2, with D unresolved. Germline V CDR1 and CDR2: SEHNR, FQNEAQ (reference sequence). The CDR3 is made up of 15 amino acids. V was clipped by 8 bases and J by 6 bases, with 22 bases between them.

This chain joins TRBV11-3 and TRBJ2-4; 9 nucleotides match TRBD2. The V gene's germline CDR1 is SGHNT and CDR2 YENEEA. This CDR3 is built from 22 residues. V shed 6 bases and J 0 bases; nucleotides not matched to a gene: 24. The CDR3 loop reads CASSFSTQAGGQSYLAKNIQYF. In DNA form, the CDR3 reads TGTGCCAGCAGTTTCTCCACTCAAGCGGGAGGCCAATCTTACCTAGCCAAAAACATTCAGTACTTC.

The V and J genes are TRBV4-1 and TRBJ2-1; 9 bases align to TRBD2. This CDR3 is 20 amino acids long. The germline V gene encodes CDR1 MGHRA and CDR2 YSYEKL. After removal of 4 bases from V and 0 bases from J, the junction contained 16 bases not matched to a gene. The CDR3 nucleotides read TGCGCCAGCAGCCCGCTTACTAGCGGGTTGACCCTGAGCTCCTACAATGAGCAGTTCTTC. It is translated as CASSPLTSGLTLSSYNEQFF.

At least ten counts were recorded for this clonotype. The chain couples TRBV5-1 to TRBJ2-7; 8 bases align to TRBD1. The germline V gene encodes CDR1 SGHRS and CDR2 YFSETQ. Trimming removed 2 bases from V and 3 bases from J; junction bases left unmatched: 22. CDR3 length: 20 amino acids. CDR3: CASSFTIPGQERVWGYEQYF. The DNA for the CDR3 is TGCGCCAGCAGCTTTACAATCCCGGGACAGGAGAGGGTTTGGGGCTACGAGCAGTACTTC.

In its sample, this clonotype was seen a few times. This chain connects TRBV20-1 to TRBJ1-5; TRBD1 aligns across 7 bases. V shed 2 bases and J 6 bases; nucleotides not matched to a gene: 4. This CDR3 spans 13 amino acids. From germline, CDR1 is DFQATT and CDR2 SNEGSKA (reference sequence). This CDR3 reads CSARQGDPQPQHF. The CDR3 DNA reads TGCAGTGCTAGACAGGGGGATCCTCAGCCCCAGCATTTT.

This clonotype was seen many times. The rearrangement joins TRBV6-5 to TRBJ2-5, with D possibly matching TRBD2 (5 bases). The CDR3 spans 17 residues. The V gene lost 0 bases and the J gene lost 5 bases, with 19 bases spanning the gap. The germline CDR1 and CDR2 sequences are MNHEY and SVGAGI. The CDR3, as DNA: TGTGCCAGCAGTTACTCTATGGGAGATAGAGGGTTGGAGACCCAGTACTTC. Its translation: CASSYSMGDRGLETQYF.

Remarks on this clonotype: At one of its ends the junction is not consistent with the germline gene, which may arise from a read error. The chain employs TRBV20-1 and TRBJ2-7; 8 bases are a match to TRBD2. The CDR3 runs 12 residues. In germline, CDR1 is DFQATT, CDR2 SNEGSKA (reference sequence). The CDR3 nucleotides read TGCAATGCTAGCGGGTCCAGATGGGAGCAGCACTTC. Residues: CNASGSRWEQHF.

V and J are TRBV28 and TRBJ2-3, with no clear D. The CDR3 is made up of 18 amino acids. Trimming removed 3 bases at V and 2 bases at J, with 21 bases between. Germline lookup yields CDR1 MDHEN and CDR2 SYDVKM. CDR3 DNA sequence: TGTGCCAGCAGTTTCACTTACATGCTCACGTTCTTCACAGATACGCAGTATTTT. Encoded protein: CASSFTYMLTFFTDTQYF.

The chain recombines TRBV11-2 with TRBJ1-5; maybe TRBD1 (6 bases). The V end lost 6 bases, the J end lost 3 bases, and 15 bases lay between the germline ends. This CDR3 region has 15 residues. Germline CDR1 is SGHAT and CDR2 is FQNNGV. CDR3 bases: TGTGCCAGCAGTTCCGGGGGGGGGCTCAATCAGCCCCAGCATTTT. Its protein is CASSSGGGLNQPQHF.

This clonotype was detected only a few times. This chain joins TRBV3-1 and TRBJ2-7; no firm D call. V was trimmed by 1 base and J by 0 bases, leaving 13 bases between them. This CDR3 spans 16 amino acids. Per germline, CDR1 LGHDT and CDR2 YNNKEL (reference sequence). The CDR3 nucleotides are TGTGCCAGCAGCCAAGCGTTGGGCACCTTCTCCTACGAGCAGTACTTC. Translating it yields CASSQALGTFSYEQYF.

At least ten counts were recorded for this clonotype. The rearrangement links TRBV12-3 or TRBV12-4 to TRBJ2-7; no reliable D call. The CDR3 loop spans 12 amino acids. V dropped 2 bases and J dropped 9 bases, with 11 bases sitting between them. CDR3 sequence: CASSLWLTGQYF. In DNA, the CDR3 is TGTGCCAGCAGTTTATGGTTAACTGGGCAGTACTTC.

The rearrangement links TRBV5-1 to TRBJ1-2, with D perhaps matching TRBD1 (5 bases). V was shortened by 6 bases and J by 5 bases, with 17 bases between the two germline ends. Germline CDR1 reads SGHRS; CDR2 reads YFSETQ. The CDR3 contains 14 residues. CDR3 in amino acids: CASNPTGGRYGYTF. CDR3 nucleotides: TGCGCCAGCAACCCCACGGGGGGAAGGTATGGCTACACCTTC.

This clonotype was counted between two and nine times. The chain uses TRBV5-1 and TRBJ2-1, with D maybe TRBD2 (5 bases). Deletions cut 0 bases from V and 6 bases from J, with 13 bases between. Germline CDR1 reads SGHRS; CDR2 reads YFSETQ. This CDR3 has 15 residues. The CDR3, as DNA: TGCGCCAGCAGCTTGGATGGCACGGGAATCAATGAGCAGTTCTTC. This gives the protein CASSLDGTGINEQFF.

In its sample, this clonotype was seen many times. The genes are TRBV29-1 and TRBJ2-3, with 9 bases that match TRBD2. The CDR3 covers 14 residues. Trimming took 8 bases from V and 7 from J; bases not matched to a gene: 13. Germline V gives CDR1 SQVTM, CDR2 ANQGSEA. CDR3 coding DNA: TGCAGCCTGGGGGTTAGCGGGAGTGAAAATACGCAGTATTTT. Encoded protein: CSLGVSGSENTQYF.

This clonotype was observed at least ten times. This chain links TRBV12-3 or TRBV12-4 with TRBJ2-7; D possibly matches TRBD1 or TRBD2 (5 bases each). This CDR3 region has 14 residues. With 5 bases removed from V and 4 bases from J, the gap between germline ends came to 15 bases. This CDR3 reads CASSGTAFTYEQYF. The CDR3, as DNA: TGTGCCAGCAGTGGGACGGCCTTTACGTACGAGCAGTACTTC.

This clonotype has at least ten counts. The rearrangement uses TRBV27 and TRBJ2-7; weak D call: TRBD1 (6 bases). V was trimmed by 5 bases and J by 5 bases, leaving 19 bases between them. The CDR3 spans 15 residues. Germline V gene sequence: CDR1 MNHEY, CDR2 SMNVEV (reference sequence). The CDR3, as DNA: TGTGCCAGCAGTAGAATCCGACAGGCACTGAACGAGCAGTACTTC. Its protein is CASSRIRQALNEQYF.

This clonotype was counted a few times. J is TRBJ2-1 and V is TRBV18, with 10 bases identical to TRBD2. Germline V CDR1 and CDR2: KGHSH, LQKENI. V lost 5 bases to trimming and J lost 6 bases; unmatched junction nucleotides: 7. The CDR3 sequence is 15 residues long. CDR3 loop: CASSSSGSPFNEQFF. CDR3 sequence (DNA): TGTGCCAGCTCATCTAGCGGGAGCCCTTTCAATGAGCAGTTCTTC.

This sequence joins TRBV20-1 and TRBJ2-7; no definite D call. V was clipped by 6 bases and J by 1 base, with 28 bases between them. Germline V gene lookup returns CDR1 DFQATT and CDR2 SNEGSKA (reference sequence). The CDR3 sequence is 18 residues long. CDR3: CSALEWHGVAVLSYEQYF. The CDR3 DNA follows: TGCAGTGCGCTAGAATGGCATGGCGTGGCAGTCCTTTCCTACGAGCAGTACTTC.

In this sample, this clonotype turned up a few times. CDR3 in amino acids: CAISELADRISYEQYF. The CDR3 coding sequence is TGTGCCATCAGTGAACTAGCGGACCGGATTTCCTACGAGCAGTACTTC. This sequence joins TRBV10-3 and TRBJ2-7; 8 nucleotides line up with TRBD2. Trimming took 3 bases from V and 1 from J; bases not matched to a gene: 8. CDR3 length equals 16 residues. Germline V lookup: CDR1 ENHRY, CDR2 SYGVKD.

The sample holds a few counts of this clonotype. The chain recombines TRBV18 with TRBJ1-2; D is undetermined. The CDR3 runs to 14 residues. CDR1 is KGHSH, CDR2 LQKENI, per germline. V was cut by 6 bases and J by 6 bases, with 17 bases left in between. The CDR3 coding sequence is TGTGCCAGCTCCCCGGCGGTTGAGTCGAATGGCTACACCTTC. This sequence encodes CASSPAVESNGYTF.

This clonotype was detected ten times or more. The CDR3 region is CSATGDRDYEQYF. Written as DNA, the CDR3 is TGCAGTGCTACAGGGGACCGGGACTACGAGCAGTACTTC. The chain joins TRBV20-1 to TRBJ2-7, with a weak D call TRBD1 (6 bases). V was shortened by 4 bases and J by 3 bases, with 13 bases between the two germline ends. The CDR3 is 13 residues long. Germline V gene sequence: CDR1 DFQATT, CDR2 SNEGSKA (reference sequence).

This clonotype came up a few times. The CDR3 reads CAWSDDLNDPYEQYF. CDR3 bases: TGTGCCTGGAGCGACGACTTGAATGATCCCTACGAGCAGTACTTC. The chain recombines TRBV30 with TRBJ2-7; D not resolved. CDR1 and CDR2 (germline): GTSNPN, SVGIG (reference sequence). V was clipped by 3 bases and J by 2 bases, with 17 bases between them. CDR3 size: 15 residues.

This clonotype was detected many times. The CDR3 spells CASSPLTPFGELFF. CDR3 nucleotide sequence: TGCGCCAGCAGCCCCCTAACCCCATTCGGGGAGCTGTTTTTT. V usage is TRBV4-1 and J usage is TRBJ2-2; no clear D. The V end was cut by 4 bases, the J end by 7 bases, with 13 bases between. This CDR3 comprises 14 residues. From germline, CDR1 is MGHRA and CDR2 YSYEKL.